In this sample, the clone carrying this T cell receptor beta chain turned up a few times. The sample belongs to a study of blood T cells in healthy people across ages. There are 12 residues in the CDR3. Trimming at V came to 8 bases and at J to 0 bases, leaving 3 bases not matched to a gene. Germline CDR1 SQVTM, CDR2 ANQGSEA. Together with a sample-barcoded 5' primer, a J-beta primer mix was included in a second PCR lasting roughly 6 to 12 cycles. TCRdb re-called the 5' RACE reads through MiXCR, storing one row per CDR3 protein. The sample consists of more than 900,000 distinct CDR3 sequences, 25% of them appearing once. The same data also contributed to another study, on T cells of mothers and their children.

This TCR was recovered from a girl aged 2-9 years in good health. Sequenced material: blood. The chain combines TRBV29-1 with TRBJ1-2; TRBD1 aligns across 7 bases. CDR3: CSSGTANYGYTF. In DNA, the CDR3 is TGCAGCTCCGGGACAGCTAACTATGGCTACACCTTC.